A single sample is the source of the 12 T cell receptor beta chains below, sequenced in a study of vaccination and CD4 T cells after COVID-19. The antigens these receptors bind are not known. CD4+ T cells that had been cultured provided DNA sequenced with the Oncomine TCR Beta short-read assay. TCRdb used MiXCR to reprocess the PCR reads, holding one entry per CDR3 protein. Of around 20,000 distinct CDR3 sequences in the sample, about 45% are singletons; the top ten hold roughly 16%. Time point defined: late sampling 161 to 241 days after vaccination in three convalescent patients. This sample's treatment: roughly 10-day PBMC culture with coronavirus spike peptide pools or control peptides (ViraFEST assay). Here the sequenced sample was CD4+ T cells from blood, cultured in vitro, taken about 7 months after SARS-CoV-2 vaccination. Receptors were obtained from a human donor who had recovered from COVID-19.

CDR3 nucleotides: TGTGCCAGCAGCTTAAAAGCGTTACCCTACGAGCAGTACTTC. It yields the protein CASSLKALPYEQYF. The chain couples TRBV7-2 to TRBJ2-7, with D unresolved. This CDR3 region has 14 residues. Trimming stripped 2 bases from V and 2 bases from J, with 10 bases between. CDR1 and CDR2 (germline): SGHTA, FQGNSA.

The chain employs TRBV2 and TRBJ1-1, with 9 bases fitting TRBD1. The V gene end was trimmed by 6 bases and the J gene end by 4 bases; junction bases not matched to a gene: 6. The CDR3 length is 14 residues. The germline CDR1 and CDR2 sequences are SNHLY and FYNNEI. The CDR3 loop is CASSVDRGGTEAFF. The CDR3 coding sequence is TGTGCCAGCAGCGTCGACAGGGGGGGCACTGAAGCTTTCTTT.

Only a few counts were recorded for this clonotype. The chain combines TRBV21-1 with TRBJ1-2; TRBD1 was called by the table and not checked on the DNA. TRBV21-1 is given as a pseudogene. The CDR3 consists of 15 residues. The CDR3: CASSDGNLKDYGYTF. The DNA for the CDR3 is TGTGCCAGCAGCGACGGGAACCTTAAGGACTATGGCTACACCTTC.

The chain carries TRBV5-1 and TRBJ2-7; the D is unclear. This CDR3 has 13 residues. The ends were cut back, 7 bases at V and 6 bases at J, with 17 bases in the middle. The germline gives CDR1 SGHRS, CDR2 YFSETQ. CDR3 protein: CASSPSQMGEQYF. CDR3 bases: TGCGCCAGCTCCCCGTCGCAGATGGGCGAGCAGTACTTC.

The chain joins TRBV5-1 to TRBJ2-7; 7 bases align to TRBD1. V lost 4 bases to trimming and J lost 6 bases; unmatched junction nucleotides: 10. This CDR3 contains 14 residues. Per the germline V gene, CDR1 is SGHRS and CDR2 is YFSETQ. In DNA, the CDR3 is TGCGCCAGCAGCCGGGACACAGGGGACCCCGAGCAGTACTTC. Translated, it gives CASSRDTGDPEQYF. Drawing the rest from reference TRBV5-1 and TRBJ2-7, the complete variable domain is KAGVTQTPRYLIKTRGQQVTLSCSPISGHRSVSWYQQTPGQGLQFLFEYFSETQRNKGNFPGRFSGRQFSNSRSEMNVSTLELGDSALYLCASSRDTGDPEQYFGPGTRLTVT.

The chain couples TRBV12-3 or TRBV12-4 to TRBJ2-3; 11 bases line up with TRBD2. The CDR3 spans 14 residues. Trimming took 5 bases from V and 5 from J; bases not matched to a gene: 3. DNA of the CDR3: TGTGCCAGCAGTCATAGCGGGGGGGAAGATACGCAGTATTTT. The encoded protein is CASSHSGGEDTQYF.

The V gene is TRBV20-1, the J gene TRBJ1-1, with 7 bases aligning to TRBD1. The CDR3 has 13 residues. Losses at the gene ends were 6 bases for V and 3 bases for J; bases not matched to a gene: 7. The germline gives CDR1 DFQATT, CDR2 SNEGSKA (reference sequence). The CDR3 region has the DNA TGCAGTGCCAGTCAGGGGACAGACACTGAAGCTTTCTTT. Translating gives CSASQGTDTEAFF.

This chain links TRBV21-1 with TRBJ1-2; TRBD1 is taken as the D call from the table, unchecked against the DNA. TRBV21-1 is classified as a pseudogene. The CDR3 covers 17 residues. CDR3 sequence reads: CASSSSTPGQGNYGYTF. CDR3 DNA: TGTGCCAGCAGCAGCTCTACTCCGGGACAGGGTAACTATGGCTACACCTTC.

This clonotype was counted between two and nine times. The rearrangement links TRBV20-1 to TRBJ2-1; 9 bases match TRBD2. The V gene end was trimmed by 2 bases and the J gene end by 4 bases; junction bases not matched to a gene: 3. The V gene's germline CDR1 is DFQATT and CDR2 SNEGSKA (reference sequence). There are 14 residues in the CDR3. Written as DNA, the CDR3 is TGCAGTGCTAGAACGACTAGCGGTTACAATGAGCAGTTCTTC. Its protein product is CSARTTSGYNEQFF.

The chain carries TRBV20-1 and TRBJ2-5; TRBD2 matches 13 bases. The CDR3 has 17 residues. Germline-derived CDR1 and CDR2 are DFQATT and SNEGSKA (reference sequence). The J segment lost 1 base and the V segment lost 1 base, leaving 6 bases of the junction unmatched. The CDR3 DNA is TGCAGTGCTAGAGGTGGACTAGCGGGAGCACCCCAAGAGACCCAGTACTTC. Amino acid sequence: CSARGGLAGAPQETQYF.

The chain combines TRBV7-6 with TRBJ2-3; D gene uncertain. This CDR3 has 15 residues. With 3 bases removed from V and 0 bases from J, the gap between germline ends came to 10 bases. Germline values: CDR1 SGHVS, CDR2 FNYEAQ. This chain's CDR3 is CASSFTGSSTDTQYF. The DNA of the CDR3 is TGTGCCAGCAGCTTCACCGGGTCTAGCACAGATACGCAGTATTTT.

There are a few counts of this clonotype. The CDR3 loop reads CASSQLRDRAYEQYF. CDR3 coding DNA: TGTGCCAGCAGCCAACTCCGGGACAGGGCCTACGAGCAGTACTTC. The chain couples TRBV11-2 to TRBJ2-7; 9 bases are shared with TRBD1. CDR1 SGHAT and CDR2 FQNNGV come from the germline V gene. The V and J ends lost 5 bases and 2 bases, in that order; junction bases with no gene match: 7. This CDR3 comprises 15 residues.